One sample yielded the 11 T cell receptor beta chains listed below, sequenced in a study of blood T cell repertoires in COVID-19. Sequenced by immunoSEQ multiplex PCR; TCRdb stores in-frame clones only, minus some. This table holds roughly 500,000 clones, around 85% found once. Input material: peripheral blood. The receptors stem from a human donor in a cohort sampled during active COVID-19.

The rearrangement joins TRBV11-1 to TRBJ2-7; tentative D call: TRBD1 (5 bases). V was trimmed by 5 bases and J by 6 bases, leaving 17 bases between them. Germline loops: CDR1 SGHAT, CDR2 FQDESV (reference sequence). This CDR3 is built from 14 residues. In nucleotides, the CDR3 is TGTGCCAGCAGCCCTAGGCAGAGGCAGGGCGAGCAGTACTTC. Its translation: CASSPRQRQGEQYF.

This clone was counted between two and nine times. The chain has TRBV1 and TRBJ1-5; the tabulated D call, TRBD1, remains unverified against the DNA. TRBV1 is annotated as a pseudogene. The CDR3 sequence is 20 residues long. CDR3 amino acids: CTSDLWGQGPLVWSNQPQHF. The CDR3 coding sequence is TGCACCAGCGATTTATGGGGACAGGGGCCGCTCGTTTGGAGCAATCAGCCCCAGCATTTT.

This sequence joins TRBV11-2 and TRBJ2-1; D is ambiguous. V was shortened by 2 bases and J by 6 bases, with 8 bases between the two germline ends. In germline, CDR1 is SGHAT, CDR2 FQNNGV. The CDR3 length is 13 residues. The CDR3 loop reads CASSLNSLNEQFF. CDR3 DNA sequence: TGTGCCAGCAGCTTAAACAGCCTCAATGAGCAGTTCTTC.

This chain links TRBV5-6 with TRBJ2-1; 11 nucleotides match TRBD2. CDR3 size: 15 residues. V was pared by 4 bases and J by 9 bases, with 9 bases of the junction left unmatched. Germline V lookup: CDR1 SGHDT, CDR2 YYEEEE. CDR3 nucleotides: TGTGCCAGCAGCCCCTTAGCGGGAGGGGGGGGTGAGCAGTTCTTC. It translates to CASSPLAGGGGEQFF. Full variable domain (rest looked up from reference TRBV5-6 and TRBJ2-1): DAGVTQSPTHLIKTRGQQVTLRCSPKSGHDTVSWYQQALGQGPQFIFQYYEEEERQRGNFPDRFSGHQFPNYSSELNVNALLLGDSALYLCASSPLAGGGGEQFFGPGTRLTVL.

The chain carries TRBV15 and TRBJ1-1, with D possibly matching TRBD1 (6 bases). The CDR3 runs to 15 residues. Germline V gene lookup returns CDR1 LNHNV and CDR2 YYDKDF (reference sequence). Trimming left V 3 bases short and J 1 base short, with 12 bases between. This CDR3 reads CATSRGGAANTEAFF. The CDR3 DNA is TGTGCCACCAGCAGGGGGGGGGCAGCGAACACTGAAGCTTTCTTT. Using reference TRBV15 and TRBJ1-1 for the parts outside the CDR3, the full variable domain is DAMVIQNPRYQVTQFGKPVTLSCSQTLNHNVMYWYQQKSSQAPKLLFHYYDKDFNNEADTPDNFQSRRPNTSFCFLDIRSPGLGDTAMYLCATSRGGAANTEAFFGQGTRLTVV.

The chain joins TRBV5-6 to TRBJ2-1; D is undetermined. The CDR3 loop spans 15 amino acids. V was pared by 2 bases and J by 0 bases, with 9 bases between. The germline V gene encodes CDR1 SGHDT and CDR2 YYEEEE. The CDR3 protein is CASSLRLSSYNEQFF. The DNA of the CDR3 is TGTGCCAGCAGCTTACGTTTGAGCTCCTACAATGAGCAGTTCTTC. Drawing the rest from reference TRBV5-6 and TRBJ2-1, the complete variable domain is DAGVTQSPTHLIKTRGQQVTLRCSPKSGHDTVSWYQQALGQGPQFIFQYYEEEERQRGNFPDRFSGHQFPNYSSELNVNALLLGDSALYLCASSLRLSSYNEQFFGPGTRLTVL.

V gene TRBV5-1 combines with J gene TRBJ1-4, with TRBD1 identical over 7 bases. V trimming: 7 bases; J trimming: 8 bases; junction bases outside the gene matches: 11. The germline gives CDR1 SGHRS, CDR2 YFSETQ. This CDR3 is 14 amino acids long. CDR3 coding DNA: TGCGCCAGCGGACAGGACTCCGTTGTAGAAAAACTGTTTTTT. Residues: CASGQDSVVEKLFF. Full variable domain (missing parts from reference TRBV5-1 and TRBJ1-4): KAGVTQTPRYLIKTRGQQVTLSCSPISGHRSVSWYQQTPGQGLQFLFEYFSETQRNKGNFPGRFSGRQFSNSRSEMNVSTLELGDSALYLCASGQDSVVEKLFFGSGTQLSVL.

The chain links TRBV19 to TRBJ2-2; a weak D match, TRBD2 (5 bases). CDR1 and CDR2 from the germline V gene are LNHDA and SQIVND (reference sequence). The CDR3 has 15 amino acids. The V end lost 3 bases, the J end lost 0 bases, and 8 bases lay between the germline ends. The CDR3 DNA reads TGTGCCAGTAGTATCGTGCGGGCGAACACCGGGGAGCTGTTTTTT. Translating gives CASSIVRANTGELFF.

As DNA, the CDR3 is TGCGCCAGCAGCCAACACGGGACAGCGTCTGGGGCCAACGTCCTGACTTTC. Its translation is CASSQHGTASGANVLTF. V gene TRBV4-1 combines with J gene TRBJ2-6; 7 nucleotides match TRBD1. Germline V CDR1 and CDR2: MGHRA, YSYEKL. V dropped 2 bases and J dropped 1; count of bases not matched to a gene: 5. This CDR3 region has 17 residues.

In DNA, the CDR3 is TGTGCCAGCAGTTTTGCCCCTCCGGCTGAAGCTTTCTTT. It is translated as CASSFAPPAEAFF. The chain uses TRBV28 and TRBJ1-1; D call uncertain. In germline, CDR1 is MDHEN, CDR2 SYDVKM. CDR3 length: 13 residues. V lost 3 bases, J lost 6 bases, and 11 bases lay in between. Supplemented by reference TRBV28 and TRBJ1-1, the full variable domain reads DVKVTQSSRYLVKRTGEKVFLECVQDMDHENMFWYRQDPGLGLRLIYFSYDVKMKEKGDIPEGYSVSREKKERFSLILESASTNQTSMYLCASSFAPPAEAFFGQGTRLTVV.

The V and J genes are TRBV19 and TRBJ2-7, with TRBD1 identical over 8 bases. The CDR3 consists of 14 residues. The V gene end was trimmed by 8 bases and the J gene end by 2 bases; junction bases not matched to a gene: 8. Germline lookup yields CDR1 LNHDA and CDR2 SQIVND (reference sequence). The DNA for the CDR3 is TGTGCCAGTTCAAATCAGGGGGCGGCCTACGAGCAGTACTTC. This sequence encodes CASSNQGAAYEQYF. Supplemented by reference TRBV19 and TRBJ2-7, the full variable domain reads DGGITQSPKYLFRKEGQNVTLSCEQNLNHDAMYWYRQDPGQGLRLIYYSQIVNDFQKGDIAEGYSVSREKKESFPLTVTSAQKNPTAFYLCASSNQGAAYEQYFGPGTRLTVT.